The clone carrying this T cell receptor beta chain has just one count. The antigen is not known. Generated by immunoSEQ multiplex PCR, the TCRdb table keeps only in-frame clones and is missing some. The sample gives roughly 150,000 clones, approximately 90% of which show up once; approximately 3.9% is in the top ten. The V and J ends lost 5 bases and 2 bases respectively, with 11 bases between them. In germline, CDR1 is SEHNR, CDR2 FQNEAQ (reference sequence). This CDR3 contains 14 residues. The data originate from a study of T cell responses to AZD1222 COVID-19 vaccine. Study outcomes and limitations: Spike-specific TCR breadth and depth were elevated following two AZD1222 doses.

The source material was peripheral blood, sampled 28 days after the second AZD1222 dose. V usage is TRBV7-9 and J usage is TRBJ2-3, with D possibly TRBD1 on 6 matching bases. The TCR was taken from an adult who received the AZD1222 COVID-19 vaccine. The CDR3 DNA reads TGTGCCAGCAGCCCAGGACAGTACACAGATACGCAGTATTTT. Its protein product is CASSPGQYTDTQYF.